This T cell receptor (beta chain) was found in a study of T-cell memory formation after mild COVID-19. This CDR3 has 14 amino acids. Trimming removed 4 bases at V and 4 bases at J, with 11 bases between. Germline lookup yields CDR1 SNHLY and CDR2 FYNNEI. This clonotype was seen a few times. From the 5' RACE reads, TCRdb called clonotypes with MiXCR, one entry per CDR3 protein. This repertoire shows about 350,000 distinct CDR3 sequences, about an eighth found once; its top ten account for around a fifth. This TCR came from a man in his late teens or twenties who had mild COVID-19 (a few samples of this study predate the infection). Cell type and time point are not known. This chain joins TRBV2 and TRBJ1-5, with D possibly matching TRBD1 (5 bases). Input material: PBMCs or a T cell subset sorted from them (not recorded which). The CDR3 region is CASSAQGRNQPQHF. DNA of the CDR3: TGTGCCAGCAGTGCCCAGGGACGAAATCAGCCCCAGCATTTT.